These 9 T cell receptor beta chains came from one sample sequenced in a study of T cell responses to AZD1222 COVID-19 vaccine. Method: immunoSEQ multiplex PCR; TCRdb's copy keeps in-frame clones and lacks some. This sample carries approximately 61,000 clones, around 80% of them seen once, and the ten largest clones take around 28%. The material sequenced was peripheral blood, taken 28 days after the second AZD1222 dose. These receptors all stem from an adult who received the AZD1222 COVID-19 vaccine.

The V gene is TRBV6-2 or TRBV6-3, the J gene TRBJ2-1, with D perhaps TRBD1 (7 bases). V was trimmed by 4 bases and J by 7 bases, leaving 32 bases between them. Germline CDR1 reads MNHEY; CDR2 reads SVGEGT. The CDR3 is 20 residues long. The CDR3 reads CASSFPSPGTSSPGGNEQFF. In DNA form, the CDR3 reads TGTGCCAGCAGTTTCCCCAGCCCGGGTACTTCCTCTCCAGGGGGGAATGAGCAGTTCTTC.

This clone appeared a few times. CDR3 residues: CASSPVRANTGELFF. CDR3 coding DNA: TGTGCCAGCTCACCAGTCAGGGCGAACACCGGGGAGCTGTTTTTT. The J gene is TRBJ2-2, the V gene TRBV18, with D maybe TRBD1 (5 bases). This CDR3 region has 15 residues. Germline V CDR1 and CDR2: KGHSH, LQKENI. V was pared by 2 bases and J by 0 bases, with 7 bases between.

CDR3 protein: CSASSGRPETQYF. The DNA of the CDR3 is TGCAGTGCCAGTTCGGGACGGCCGGAGACCCAGTACTTC. V and J are TRBV20-1 and TRBJ2-5; D might be TRBD1 or TRBD2, each matching 5 bases. Germline CDR1 reads DFQATT; CDR2 reads SNEGSKA (reference sequence). Trimming left V 6 bases short and J 5 bases short, with 16 bases between. This CDR3 contains 13 residues.

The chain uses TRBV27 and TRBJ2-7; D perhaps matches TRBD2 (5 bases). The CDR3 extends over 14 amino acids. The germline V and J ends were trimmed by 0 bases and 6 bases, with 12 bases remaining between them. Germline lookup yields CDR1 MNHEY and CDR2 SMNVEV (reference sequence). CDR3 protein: CASSLSRSSSEQYF. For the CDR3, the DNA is TGTGCCAGCAGTTTATCACGGTCTAGCAGCGAGCAGTACTTC.

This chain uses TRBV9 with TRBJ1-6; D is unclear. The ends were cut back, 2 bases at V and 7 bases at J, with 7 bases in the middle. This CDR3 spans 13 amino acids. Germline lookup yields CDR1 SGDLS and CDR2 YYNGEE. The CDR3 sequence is CASSVMGNSPLHF. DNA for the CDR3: TGTGCCAGCAGCGTCATGGGGAATTCACCCCTCCACTTT.

CDR3 protein: CASSRGQGAGYTF. The CDR3 nucleotides read TGTGCCAGCAGCCGAGGACAGGGGGCAGGCTACACCTTC. The V gene is TRBV7-3, the J gene TRBJ1-2; 11 nucleotides match TRBD1. Germline V lookup: CDR1 SGHTA, CDR2 FQGTGA. This CDR3 comprises 13 residues. V lost 5 bases and J lost 8; bases outside the gene matches: 4.

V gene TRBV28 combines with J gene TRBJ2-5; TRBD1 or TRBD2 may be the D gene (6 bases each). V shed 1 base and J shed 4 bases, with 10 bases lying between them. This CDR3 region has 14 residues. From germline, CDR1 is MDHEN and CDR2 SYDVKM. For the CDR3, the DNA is TGTGCCAGCAGTTTATTCGGGGGCACAGAGACCCAGTACTTC. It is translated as CASSLFGGTETQYF.

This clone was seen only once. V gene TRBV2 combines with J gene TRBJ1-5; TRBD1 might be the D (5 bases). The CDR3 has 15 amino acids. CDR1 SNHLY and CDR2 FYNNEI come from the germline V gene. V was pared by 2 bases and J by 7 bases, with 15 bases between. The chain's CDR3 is CASSEQWAGRQPQHF. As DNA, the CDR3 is TGTGCCAGCAGTGAACAATGGGCAGGGAGGCAGCCCCAGCATTTT. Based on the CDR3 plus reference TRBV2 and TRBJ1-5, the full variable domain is EPEVTQTPSHQVTQMGQEVILRCVPISNHLYFYWYRQILGQKVEFLVSFYNNEISEKSEIFDDQFSVERPDGSNFTLKIRSTKLEDSAMYFCASSEQWAGRQPQHFGDGTRLSIL.

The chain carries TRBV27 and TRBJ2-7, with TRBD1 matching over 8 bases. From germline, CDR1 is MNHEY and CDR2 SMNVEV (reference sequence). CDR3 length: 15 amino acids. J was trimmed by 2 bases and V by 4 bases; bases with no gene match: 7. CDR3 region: CASSSRTGTAYEQYF. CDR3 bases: TGTGCCAGCAGTTCAAGGACAGGGACGGCCTACGAGCAGTACTTC.